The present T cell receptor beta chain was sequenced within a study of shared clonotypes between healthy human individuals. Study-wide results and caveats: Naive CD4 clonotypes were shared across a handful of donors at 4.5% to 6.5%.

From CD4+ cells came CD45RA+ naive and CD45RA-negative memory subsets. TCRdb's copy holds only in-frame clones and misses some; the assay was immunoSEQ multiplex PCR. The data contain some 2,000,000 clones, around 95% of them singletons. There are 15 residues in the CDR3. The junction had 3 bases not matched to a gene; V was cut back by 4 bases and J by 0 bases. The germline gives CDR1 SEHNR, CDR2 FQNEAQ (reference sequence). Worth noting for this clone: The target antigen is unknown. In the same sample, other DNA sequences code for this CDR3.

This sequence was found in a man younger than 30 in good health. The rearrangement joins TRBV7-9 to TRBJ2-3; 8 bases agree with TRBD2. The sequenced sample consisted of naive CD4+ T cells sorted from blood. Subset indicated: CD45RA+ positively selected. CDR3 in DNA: TGTGCCAGCAGCTCCGGACTAGCTAGCACAGATACGCAGTATTTT. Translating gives CASSSGLASTDTQYF.